A selection of T cell receptor beta chains follows, all from one sample in a study of blood T cell repertoires in COVID-19. Clones were read by immunoSEQ multiplex PCR, and TCRdb kept only the in-frame ones, dropping some. The sample contains 150,000 to 180,000 clones, about 88% of which appear only once. Material: peripheral blood. These receptors came from a woman aged 70-85 years with acute or convalescent COVID-19. Each CDR3 is given with its conserved first and last residue. Each record gives: V gene, clone size, J gene, D gene, CDR3 DNA, CDR3 protein. D genes are given only for firm matches. Rows may omit the clone size; those that give it use once, few, many or a size class.

v_gene: TRBV5-1
abundance: once
j_gene: TRBJ1-2
d_gene: NA
CDR3nt: TGCGCCAGCAGCTTGGGTCTTCCGGGAGACTATGGCTACACCTTC
CDR3aa: CASSLGLPGDYGYTF

v_gene: TRBV11-3
abundance: once
j_gene: TRBJ2-1
d_gene: TRBD2
CDR3nt: TGTGCCAGCAGCTCCGGGAGGGGTAGCTCCTACAATGAGCAGTTCTTC
CDR3aa: CASSSGRGSSYNEQFF

v_gene: TRBV10-1
abundance: NA
j_gene: TRBJ2-2
d_gene: TRBD1
CDR3nt: TGCGCCAGCAGTGCGGCAGGGGGTTTGGCCGGGGAGCTGTTTTTT
CDR3aa: CASSAAGGLAGELFF

v_gene: TRBV6-5
abundance: NA
j_gene: TRBJ2-5
d_gene: TRBD2
CDR3nt: TGTGCCAGCAGTTTGCCGACTAGCGGGGGAGAGACCCAGTACTTC
CDR3aa: CASSLPTSGGETQYF

v_gene: TRBV6-2/TRBV6-3
abundance: NA
j_gene: TRBJ1-2
d_gene: NA
CDR3nt: TGTGCCAGCAGTTACCCGACCAGGAATGCCTATGGCTACACCTTC
CDR3aa: CASSYPTRNAYGYTF

v_gene: TRBV18
abundance: NA
j_gene: TRBJ2-7
d_gene: TRBD1
CDR3nt: TGTGCCAGCTCACCACCGGGACAGGGCGACTACGAGCAGTACTTC
CDR3aa: CASSPPGQGDYEQYF

v_gene: TRBV20-1
abundance: NA
j_gene: TRBJ1-1
d_gene: NA
CDR3nt: TGCAGTGGGGGCCGGAACACTGAAGCTTTCTTT
CDR3aa: CSGGRNTEAFF

v_gene: TRBV2
abundance: once
j_gene: TRBJ1-6
d_gene: TRBD1
CDR3nt: TGTGCCAGCAGTAGGGACAGGGGCCTCAATTCACCCCTCCACTTT
CDR3aa: CASSRDRGLNSPLHF

v_gene: TRBV3-1/TRBV3-2
abundance: NA
j_gene: TRBJ1-3
d_gene: NA
CDR3nt: TGTGCCAGCAGCCAAGCCTCTTTCAGGGGAAACACCATATATTTT
CDR3aa: CASSQASFRGNTIYF

v_gene: TRBV27
abundance: NA
j_gene: TRBJ1-4
d_gene: TRBD1
CDR3nt: TGTGCCAGCAGTATCCAGGGGGCGGCTAATGAAAAACTGTTTTTT
CDR3aa: CASSIQGAANEKLFF

v_gene: TRBV12-3/TRBV12-4
abundance: NA
j_gene: TRBJ1-3
d_gene: NA
CDR3nt: TGTGCCAGCAGTTTTTACAGAAACACCATATATTTT
CDR3aa: CASSFYRNTIYF